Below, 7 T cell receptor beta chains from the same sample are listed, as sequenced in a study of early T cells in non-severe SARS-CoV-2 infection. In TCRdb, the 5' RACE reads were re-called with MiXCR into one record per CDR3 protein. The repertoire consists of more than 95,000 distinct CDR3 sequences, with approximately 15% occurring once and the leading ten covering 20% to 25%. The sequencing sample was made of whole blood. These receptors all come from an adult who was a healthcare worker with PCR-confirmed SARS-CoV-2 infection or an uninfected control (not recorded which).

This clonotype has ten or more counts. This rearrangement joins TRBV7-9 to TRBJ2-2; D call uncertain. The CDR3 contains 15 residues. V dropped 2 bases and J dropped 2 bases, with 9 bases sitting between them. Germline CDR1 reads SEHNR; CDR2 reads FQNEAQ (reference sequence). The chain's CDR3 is CASSLMELNTGELFF. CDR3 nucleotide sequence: TGTGCCAGCAGCTTAATGGAGCTTAACACCGGGGAGCTGTTTTTT.

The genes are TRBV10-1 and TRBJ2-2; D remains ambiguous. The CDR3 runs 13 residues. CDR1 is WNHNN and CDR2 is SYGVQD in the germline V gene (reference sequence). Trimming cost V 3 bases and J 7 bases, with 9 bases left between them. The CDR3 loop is CASSENSGGELFF. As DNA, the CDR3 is TGCGCCAGCAGTGAAAATTCCGGCGGGGAGCTGTTTTTT.

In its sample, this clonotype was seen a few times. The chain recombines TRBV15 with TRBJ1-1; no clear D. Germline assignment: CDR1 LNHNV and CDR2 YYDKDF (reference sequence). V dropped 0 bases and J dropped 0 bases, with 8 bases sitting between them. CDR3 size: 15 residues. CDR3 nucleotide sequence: TGTGCCACCAGCAGAGAGCCACGCATGAACACTGAAGCTTTCTTT. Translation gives CATSREPRMNTEAFF.

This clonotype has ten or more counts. In DNA form, the CDR3 reads TGCGCCAGCAGCTACACGGGACACCCGAACACTGAAGCTTTCTTT. Its translation is CASSYTGHPNTEAFF. This chain joins TRBV5-1 and TRBJ1-1, with a possible D match to TRBD1 (6 bases). CDR3 length: 15 residues. Germline loops: CDR1 SGHRS, CDR2 YFSETQ. The V gene lost 3 bases and the J gene lost 1 base, with 13 bases spanning the gap.

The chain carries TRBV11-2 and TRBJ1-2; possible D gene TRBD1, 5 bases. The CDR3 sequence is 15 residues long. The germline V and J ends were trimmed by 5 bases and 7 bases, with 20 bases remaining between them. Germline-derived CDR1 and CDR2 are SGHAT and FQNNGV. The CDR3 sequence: CASSPGGGLTVGYTF. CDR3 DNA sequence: TGTGCCAGCAGCCCCGGGGGGGGTCTTACTGTTGGCTACACCTTC. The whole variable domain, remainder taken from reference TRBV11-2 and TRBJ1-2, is EAGVAQSPRYKIIEKRQSVAFWCNPISGHATLYWYQQILGQGPKLLIQFQNNGVVDDSQLPKDRFSAERLKGVDSTLKIQPAKLEDSAVYLCASSPGGGLTVGYTFGSGTRLTVV.

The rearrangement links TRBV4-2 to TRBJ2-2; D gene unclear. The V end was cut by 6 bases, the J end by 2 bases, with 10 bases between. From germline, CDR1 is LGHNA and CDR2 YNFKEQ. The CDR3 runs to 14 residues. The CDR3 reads CASRPGANTGELFF. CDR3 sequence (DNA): TGTGCCAGCAGACCGGGCGCTAACACCGGGGAGCTGTTTTTT.

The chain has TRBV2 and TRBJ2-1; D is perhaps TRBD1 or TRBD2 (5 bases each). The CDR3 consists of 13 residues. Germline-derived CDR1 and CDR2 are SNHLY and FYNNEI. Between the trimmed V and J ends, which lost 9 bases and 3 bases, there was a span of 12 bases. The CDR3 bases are TGTGCCAGTGGTGGGGGAAGCTACAATGAGCAGTTCTTC. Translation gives CASGGGSYNEQFF. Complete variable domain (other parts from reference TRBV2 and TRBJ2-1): EPEVTQTPSHQVTQMGQEVILRCVPISNHLYFYWYRQILGQKVEFLVSFYNNEISEKSEIFDDQFSVERPDGSNFTLKIRSTKLEDSAMYFCASGGGSYNEQFFGPGTRLTVL.